This TCR beta chain was recorded in a study of OX40 agonist ivuxolimab in advanced cancers. The study in broad terms: Ivuxolimab, which targeted the costimulatory receptor OX40 (CD134), was an agonistic, fully human IgG2 monoclonal antibody. Peripheral TCRbeta sequencing aimed to test whether ivuxolimab altered TCR sequence diversity and caused clonal T-cell expansion. The paper covers the monotherapy dose-escalation part of the phase I ivuxolimab trial, which included N of about 56 patients. Intravenous ivuxolimab was administered to patients every 2 weeks at six dose levels: 0.01, 0.1, 0.3, 1.5, 3 and 10 mg/kg. Prior anti-PD-1, anti-PD-L1 or anti-CTLA-4 therapy was permitted, and checkpoint inhibitors had been received by about 37% of dose-escalation patients. In the dose-escalation cohort, around four fifths of patients were male, and the mean age was approximately 60 years with a range of roughly 20 to 80. Partial responses were achieved by three dose-escalation patients, of whom one had hepatocellular carcinoma and two had cutaneous melanoma. Of the 52 patients in dose escalation, approximately 20 had hepatocellular carcinoma, about 15 had melanoma, 9 had renal cell carcinoma and 9 had head and neck cancer. General conclusions and limits of the study: Low levels of normalized T-cell clonal expansion were also shown by some nonresponding patients. In the 0.1-3.0 mg/kg groups, partial responders were among the patients with the lowest normalized peripheral clonal expansion, particularly in CD8+ T cells. After ivuxolimab, more expanded clones were found on average in CD8+ T cells than in CD4+ T cells. The antigen specificity of the clonally expanded peripheral T cells was not determined. Clonal expansion of both CD4+ and CD8+ blood T cells was observed from baseline to week 6 at doses 0.1 to 3.0 mg/kg.

A distance of 12 bases separates the germline ends of V and J, which lose 0 bases and 2 bases respectively. The CDR3, from cysteine to phenylalanine, totals 16 residues. Only the CDR3 region is kept as DNA, spanning 48 bases read in frame from base 1. From the germline V gene (reference sequence), CDR1 is LNHNV and CDR2 is YYDKDF. To sequence the TCRbeta CDR3 region, genomic DNA was isolated from the sorted cells. The immunoSEQ Assay was used to sequence the TCRbeta CDR3 regions. TCRdb obtained this table from immuneACCESS and retained in-frame rearrangements with V and J assigned. These tables miss some clones; where compared with another copy, unresolved V genes account for less than half of the shortfall, and the remainder is unexplained. The sample data list some 100,000 clones, and 80% to 90% of these were observed just once. The ten largest clones capture roughly 2.1% of the sample. Patients with a history of autoimmune disease or receiving systemic immunosuppression were excluded from the trial. Peripheral blood for TCR sequencing was collected from all dose cohorts at baseline, on cycle 4 day 1, and on cycle 7 day 1. Samples were obtained from an open-label, multicenter, first-in-human phase I dose-escalation trial of ivuxolimab. Adults with locally advanced or metastatic melanoma, renal cell, hepatocellular, or head and neck squamous cell carcinoma were enrolled in the trial. CD4+ and CD8+ T cells were sorted separately from peripheral blood before TCR sequencing.

Details on this clone: This receptor's antigen is unknown. It has no much larger one-base neighbor in the sample; base qualities were not kept.

The chain links TRBV15 with TRBJ2-3; the D gene cannot be named for sure. This receptor was obtained from an adult with an advanced solid tumor such as melanoma, head and neck, liver or kidney cancer. Sequencing used CD4+ or CD8+ T cells sorted from blood, obtained in a trial of the OX40 agonist ivuxolimab. The nucleotide sequence is TGTGCCACCAGCAGAGATCCACTGCTGAACACAGATACGCAGTATTTT. Its protein product is CATSRDPLLNTDTQYF.